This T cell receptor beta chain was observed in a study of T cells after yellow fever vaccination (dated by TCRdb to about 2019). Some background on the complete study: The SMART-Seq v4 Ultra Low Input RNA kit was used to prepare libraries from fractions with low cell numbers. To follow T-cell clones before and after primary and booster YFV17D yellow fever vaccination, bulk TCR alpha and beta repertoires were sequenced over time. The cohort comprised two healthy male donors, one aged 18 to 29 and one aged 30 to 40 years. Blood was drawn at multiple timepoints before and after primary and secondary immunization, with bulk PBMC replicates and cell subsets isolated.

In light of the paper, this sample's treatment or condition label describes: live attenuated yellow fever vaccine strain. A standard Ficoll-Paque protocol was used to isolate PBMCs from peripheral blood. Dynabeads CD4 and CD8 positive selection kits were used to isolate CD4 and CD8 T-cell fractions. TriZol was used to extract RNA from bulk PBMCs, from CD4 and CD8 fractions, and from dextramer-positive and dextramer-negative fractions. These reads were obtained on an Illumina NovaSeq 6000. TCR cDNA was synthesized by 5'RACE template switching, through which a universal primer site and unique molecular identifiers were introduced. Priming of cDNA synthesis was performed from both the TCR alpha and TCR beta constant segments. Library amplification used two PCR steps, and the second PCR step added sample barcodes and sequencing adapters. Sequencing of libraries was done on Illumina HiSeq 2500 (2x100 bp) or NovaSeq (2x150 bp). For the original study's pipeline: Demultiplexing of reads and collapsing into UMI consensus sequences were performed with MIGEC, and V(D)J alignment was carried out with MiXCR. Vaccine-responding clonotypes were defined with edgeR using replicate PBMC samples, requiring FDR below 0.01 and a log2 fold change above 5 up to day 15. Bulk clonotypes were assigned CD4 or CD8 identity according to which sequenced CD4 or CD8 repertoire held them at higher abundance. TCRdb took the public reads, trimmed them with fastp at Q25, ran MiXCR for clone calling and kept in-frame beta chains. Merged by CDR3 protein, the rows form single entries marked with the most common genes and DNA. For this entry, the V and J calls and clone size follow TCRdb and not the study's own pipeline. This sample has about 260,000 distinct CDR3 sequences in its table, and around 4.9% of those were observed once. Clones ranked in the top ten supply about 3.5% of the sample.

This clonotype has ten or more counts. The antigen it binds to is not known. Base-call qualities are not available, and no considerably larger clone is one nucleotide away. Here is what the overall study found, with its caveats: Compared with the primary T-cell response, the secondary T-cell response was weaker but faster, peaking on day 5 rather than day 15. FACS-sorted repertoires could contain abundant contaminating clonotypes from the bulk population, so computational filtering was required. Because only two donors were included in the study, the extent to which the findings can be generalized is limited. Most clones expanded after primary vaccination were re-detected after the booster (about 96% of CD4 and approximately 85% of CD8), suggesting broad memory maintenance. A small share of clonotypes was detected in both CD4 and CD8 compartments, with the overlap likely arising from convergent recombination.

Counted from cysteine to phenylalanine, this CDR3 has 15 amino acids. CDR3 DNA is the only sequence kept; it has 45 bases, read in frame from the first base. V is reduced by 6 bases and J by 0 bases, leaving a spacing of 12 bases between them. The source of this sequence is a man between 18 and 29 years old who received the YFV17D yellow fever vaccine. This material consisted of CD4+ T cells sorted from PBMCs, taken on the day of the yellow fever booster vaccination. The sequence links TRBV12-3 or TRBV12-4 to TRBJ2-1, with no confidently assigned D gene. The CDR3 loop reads CASSSGPSSYNEQFF. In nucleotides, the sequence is TGTGCCAGCAGCTCCGGGCCCAGCTCCTACAATGAGCAGTTCTTC.